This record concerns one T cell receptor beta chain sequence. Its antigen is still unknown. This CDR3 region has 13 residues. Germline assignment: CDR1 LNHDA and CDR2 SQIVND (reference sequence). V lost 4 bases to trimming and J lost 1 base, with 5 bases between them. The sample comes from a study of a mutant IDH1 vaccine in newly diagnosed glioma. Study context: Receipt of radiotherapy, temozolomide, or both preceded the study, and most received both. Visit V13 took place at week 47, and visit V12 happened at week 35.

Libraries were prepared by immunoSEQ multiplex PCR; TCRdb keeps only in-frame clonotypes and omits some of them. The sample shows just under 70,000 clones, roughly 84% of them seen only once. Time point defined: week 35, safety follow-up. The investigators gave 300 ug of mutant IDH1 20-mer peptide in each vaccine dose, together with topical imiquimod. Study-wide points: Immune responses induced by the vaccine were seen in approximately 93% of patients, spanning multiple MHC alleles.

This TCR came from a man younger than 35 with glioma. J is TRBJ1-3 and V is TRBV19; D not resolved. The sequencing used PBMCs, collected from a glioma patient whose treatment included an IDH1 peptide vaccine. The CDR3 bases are TGTGCCAGTAGTAGAGATTCTGGAAACACCATATATTTT. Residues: CASSRDSGNTIYF.